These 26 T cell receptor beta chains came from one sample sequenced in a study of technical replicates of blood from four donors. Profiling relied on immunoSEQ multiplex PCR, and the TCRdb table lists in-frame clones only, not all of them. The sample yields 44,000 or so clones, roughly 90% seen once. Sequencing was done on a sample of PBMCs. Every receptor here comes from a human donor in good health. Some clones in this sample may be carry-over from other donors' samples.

CDR3 protein: CACLRLAGVRTGELFF. The CDR3 DNA reads TGTGCCTGCCTCAGGCTAGCGGGAGTTAGGACCGGGGAGCTGTTTTTT. The chain combines TRBV30 with TRBJ2-2; 10 positions match TRBD2. The length of the CDR3 is 16 residues. The V and J ends lost 6 bases and 5 bases, in that order; junction bases with no gene match: 12. The V gene's germline CDR1 is GTSNPN and CDR2 SVGIG (reference sequence). The full variable domain, in which reference TRBV30 and TRBJ2-2 provide the parts outside the CDR3, is SQTIHQWPATLVQPVGSPLSLECTVEGTSNPNLYWYRQAAGRGLQLLFYSVGIGQISSEVPQNLSASRPQDRQFILSSKKLLLSDSGFYLCACLRLAGVRTGELFFGEGSRLTVL.

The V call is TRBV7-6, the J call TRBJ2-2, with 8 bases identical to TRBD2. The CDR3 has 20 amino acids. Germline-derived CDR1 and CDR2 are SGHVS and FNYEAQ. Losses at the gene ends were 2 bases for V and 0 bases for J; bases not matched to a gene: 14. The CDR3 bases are TGTGCCAGCAGCTTATTCATCCGGGGGGGCAAACCAGCGAACACCGGGGAGCTGTTTTTT. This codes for CASSLFIRGGKPANTGELFF.

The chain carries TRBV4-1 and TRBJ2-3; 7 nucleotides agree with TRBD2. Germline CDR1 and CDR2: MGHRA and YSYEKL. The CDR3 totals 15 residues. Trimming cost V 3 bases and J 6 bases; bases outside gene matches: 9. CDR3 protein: CASSHLAEVGDTQYF. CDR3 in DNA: TGCGCCAGCAGCCATCTAGCGGAGGTCGGGGATACGCAGTATTTT.

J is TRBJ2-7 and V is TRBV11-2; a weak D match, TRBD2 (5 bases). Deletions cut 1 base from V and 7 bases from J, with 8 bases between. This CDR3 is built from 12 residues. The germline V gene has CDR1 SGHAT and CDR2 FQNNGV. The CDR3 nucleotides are TGTGCCAGCAGCTTAGTCACGGGGGAGCAGTACTTC. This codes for CASSLVTGEQYF.

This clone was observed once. CDR3 sequence (DNA): TGTGCCAGTAGTGCCTCGGGACTAGCCCGGGGGGAGACCCAGTACTTC. Its translation: CASSASGLARGETQYF. V gene TRBV19 combines with J gene TRBJ2-5; 9 bases line up with TRBD2. The CDR3 has 16 amino acids. Per germline, CDR1 LNHDA and CDR2 SQIVND (reference sequence). The V and J ends lost 5 bases and 5 bases, in that order; junction bases with no gene match: 12.

The CDR3 loop reads CASSWRERSTSYNEQFF. DNA of the CDR3: TGTGCCAGCAGTTGGCGGGAGAGGAGCACGTCCTACAATGAGCAGTTCTTC. V and J are TRBV27 and TRBJ2-1; 7 bases fit TRBD2. The trim removed 4 bases at V and 1 base at J, leaving 10 bases unmatched. CDR1 and CDR2 (germline): MNHEY, SMNVEV (reference sequence). The CDR3 is 17 residues long.

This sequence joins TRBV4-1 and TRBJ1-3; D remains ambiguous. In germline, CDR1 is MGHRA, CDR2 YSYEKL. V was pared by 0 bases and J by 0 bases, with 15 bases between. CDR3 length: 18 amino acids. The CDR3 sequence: CASSQDPTAGNSGNTIYF. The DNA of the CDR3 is TGCGCCAGCAGCCAAGATCCCACGGCAGGTAACTCTGGAAACACCATATATTTT.

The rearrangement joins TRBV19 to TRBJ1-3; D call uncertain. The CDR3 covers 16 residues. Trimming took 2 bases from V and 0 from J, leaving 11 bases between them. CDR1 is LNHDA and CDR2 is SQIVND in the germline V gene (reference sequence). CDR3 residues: CASSIRGMSSGNTIYF. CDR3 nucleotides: TGTGCCAGTAGTATACGCGGAATGAGCTCTGGAAACACCATATATTTT. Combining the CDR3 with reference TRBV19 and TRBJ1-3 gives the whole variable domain DGGITQSPKYLFRKEGQNVTLSCEQNLNHDAMYWYRQDPGQGLRLIYYSQIVNDFQKGDIAEGYSVSREKKESFPLTVTSAQKNPTAFYLCASSIRGMSSGNTIYFGEGSWLTVV.

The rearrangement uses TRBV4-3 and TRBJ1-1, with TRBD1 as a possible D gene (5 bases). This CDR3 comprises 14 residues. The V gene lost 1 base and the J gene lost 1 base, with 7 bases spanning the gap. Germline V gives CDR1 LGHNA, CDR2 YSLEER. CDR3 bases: TGCGCCAGCAGCCAAGCCGACAGGAACACTGAAGCTTTCTTT. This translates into CASSQADRNTEAFF.

The CDR3 DNA follows: TGTGCCAGCAGTTTATTAGCGGGGGGGACAGATACGCAGTATTTT. Translating gives CASSLLAGGTDTQYF. The gene calls are TRBV7-9 and TRBJ2-3; 11 nucleotides match TRBD2. Germline V lookup: CDR1 SEHNR, CDR2 FQNEAQ (reference sequence). This CDR3 is 15 amino acids long. The J segment lost 3 bases and the V segment lost 6 bases, leaving 5 bases of the junction unmatched.

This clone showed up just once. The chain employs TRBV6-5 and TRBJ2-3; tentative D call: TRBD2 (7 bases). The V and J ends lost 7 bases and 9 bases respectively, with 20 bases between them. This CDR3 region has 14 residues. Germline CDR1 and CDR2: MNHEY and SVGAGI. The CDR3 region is CASNPGGPSITQYF. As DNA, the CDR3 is TGTGCCAGCAACCCGGGGGGCCCGTCAATAACGCAGTATTTT.

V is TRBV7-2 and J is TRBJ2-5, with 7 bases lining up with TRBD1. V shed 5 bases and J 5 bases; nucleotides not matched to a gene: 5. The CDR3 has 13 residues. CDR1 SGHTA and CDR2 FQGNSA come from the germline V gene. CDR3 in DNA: TGTGCCAGCAGCCCGGACAGGCTGGAGACCCAGTACTTC. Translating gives CASSPDRLETQYF.

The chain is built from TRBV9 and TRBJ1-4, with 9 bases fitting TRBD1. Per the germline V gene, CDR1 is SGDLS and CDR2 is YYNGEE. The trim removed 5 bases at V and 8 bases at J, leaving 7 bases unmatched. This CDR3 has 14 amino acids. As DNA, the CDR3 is TGTGCCAGCAGTGGGACAGGGAGTGCGGAAAAACTGTTTTTT. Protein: CASSGTGSAEKLFF.

Here the CDR3 reads CAWSEGTGLSNQPQHF. The CDR3 region has the DNA TGTGCCTGGAGTGAGGGGACAGGACTCAGCAATCAGCCCCAGCATTTT. J is TRBJ1-5 and V is TRBV30; TRBD1 aligns across 8 bases. The CDR3 contains 16 residues. Per the germline V gene, CDR1 is GTSNPN and CDR2 is SVGIG (reference sequence). V lost 1 base, J lost 1 base, and 6 bases stayed unmatched.

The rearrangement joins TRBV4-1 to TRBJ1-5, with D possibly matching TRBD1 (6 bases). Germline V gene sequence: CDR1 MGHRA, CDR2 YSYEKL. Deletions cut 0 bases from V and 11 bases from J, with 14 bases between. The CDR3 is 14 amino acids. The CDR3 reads CASSQDWGPRAQHF. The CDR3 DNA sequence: TGCGCCAGCAGCCAAGATTGGGGGCCCAGAGCCCAGCATTTT.

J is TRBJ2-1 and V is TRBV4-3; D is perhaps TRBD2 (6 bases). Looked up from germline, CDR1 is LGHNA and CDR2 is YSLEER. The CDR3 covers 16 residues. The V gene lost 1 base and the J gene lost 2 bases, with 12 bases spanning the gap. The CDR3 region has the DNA TGCGCCAGCAGCCAAGTGGCTAGCGCTGCCTACAATGAGCAGTTCTTC. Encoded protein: CASSQVASAAYNEQFF.

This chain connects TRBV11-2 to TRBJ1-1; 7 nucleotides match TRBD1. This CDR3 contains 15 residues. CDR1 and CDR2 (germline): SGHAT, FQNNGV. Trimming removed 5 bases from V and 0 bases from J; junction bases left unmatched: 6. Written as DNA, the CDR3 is TGTGCCAGCAGCCAACGGGGACAGATGAACACTGAAGCTTTCTTT. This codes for CASSQRGQMNTEAFF. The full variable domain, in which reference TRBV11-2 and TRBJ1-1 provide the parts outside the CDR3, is EAGVAQSPRYKIIEKRQSVAFWCNPISGHATLYWYQQILGQGPKLLIQFQNNGVVDDSQLPKDRFSAERLKGVDSTLKIQPAKLEDSAVYLCASSQRGQMNTEAFFGQGTRLTVV.

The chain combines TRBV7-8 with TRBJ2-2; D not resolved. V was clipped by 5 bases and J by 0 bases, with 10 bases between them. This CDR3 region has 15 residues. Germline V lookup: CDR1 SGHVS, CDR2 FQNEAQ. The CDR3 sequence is CASSRDGANTGELFF. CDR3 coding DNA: TGTGCCAGCAGCCGCGATGGTGCGAACACCGGGGAGCTGTTTTTT.

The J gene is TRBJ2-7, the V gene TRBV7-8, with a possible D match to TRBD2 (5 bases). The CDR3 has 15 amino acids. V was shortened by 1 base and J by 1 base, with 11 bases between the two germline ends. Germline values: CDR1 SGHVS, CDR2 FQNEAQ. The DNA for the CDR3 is TGTGCCAGCAGCTTAGTTGCGGGTGTTTCCTACGAGCAGTACTTC. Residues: CASSLVAGVSYEQYF.

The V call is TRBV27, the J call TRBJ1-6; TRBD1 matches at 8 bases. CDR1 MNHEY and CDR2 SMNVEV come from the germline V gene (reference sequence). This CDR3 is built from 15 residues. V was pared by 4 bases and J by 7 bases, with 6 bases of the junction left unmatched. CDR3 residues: CASSSGQGGNSPLHF. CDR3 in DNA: TGTGCCAGCAGTTCCGGACAGGGAGGAAATTCACCCCTCCACTTT.

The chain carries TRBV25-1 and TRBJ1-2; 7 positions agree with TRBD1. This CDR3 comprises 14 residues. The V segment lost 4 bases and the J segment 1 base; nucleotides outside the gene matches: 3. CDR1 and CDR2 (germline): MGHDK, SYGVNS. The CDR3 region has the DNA TGTGCCAGCAGTGGCGGACAGGTTAACTATGGCTACACCTTC. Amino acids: CASSGGQVNYGYTF.

The CDR3 sequence: CASSQVRGGTGNTIYF. The CDR3 nucleotides read TGTGCCAGCAGCCAAGTTCGGGGGGGAACTGGAAACACCATATATTTT. The genes are TRBV14 and TRBJ1-3, with a weak D call TRBD1 (5 bases). This CDR3 spans 16 amino acids. The germline gives CDR1 SGHDN, CDR2 FVKESK. V was pared by 1 base and J by 2 bases, with 12 bases between.

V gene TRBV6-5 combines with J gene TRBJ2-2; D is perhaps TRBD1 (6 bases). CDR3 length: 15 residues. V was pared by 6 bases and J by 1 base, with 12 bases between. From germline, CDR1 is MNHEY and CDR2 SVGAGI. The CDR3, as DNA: TGTGCCAGCAGCGACCCGACAGGGAACACCGGGGAGCTGTTTTTT. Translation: CASSDPTGNTGELFF.

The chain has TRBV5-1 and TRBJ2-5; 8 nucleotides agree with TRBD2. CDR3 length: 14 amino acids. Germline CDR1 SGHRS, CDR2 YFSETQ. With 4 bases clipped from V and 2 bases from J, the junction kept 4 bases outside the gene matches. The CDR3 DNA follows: TGCGCCAGCAGCCCGACTAGCGCTCAAGAGACCCAGTACTTC. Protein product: CASSPTSAQETQYF.

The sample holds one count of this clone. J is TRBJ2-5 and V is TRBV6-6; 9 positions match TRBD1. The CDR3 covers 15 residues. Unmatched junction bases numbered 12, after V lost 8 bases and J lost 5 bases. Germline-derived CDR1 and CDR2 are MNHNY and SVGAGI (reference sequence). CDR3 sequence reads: CASFRGQGFLETQYF. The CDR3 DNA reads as TGTGCCAGCTTTCGGGGACAGGGTTTCTTGGAGACCCAGTACTTC.

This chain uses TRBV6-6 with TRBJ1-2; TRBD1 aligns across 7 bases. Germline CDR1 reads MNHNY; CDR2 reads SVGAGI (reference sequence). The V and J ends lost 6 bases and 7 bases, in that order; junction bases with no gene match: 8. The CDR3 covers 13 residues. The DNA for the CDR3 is TGTGCCAGCAGCCGAACAGGGGAAGGTGGCTACACCTTC. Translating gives CASSRTGEGGYTF.